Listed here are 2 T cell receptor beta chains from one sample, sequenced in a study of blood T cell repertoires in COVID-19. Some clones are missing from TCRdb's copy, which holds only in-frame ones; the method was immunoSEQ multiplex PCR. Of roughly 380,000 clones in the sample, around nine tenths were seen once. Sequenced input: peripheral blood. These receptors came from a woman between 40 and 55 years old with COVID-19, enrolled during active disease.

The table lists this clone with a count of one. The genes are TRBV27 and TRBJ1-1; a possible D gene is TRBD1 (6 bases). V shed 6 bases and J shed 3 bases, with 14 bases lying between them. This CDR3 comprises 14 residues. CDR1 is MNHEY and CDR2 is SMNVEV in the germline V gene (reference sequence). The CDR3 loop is CASRIDRRDTEAFF. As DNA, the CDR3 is TGTGCCAGCAGAATAGACAGGCGCGACACTGAAGCTTTCTTT.

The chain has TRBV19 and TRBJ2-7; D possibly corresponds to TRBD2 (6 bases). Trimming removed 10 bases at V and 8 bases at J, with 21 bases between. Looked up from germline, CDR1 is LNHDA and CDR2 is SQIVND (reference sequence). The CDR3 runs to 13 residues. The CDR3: CATSEGPRGQQYF. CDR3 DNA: TGTGCCACCTCGGAGGGCCCCCGGGGACAGCAGTACTTC.